Included here is one TCR beta chain sequence, with context. The antigen is unknown. The CDR3 runs to 15 residues. Trimming removed 3 bases from V and 2 bases from J, with 11 bases in between. CDR1 and CDR2 (germline): MNHEY, SMNVEV (reference sequence). Samples underwent the assay at deep level. Profiled with immunoSEQ multiplex PCR; TCRdb holds only in-frame clones, not every one. The sample lists about 2 million clones; about 95% were seen once. This record belongs to a study of shared clonotypes between healthy human individuals. Across the study: The study drew on two women and three men aged 18 to 49 as donors. CD4 naive and CD4 memory each took three plates per donor, while CD8 naive took two and CD8 memory one. Points from the study as a whole: Naive subsets generally exceeded memory subsets in estimated richness.

In the naive CD8 group, cells lacked CD45RO and were positively selected for CCR7, so terminally differentiated effector memory CD45RA+ cells were left out. V and J are TRBV27 and TRBJ1-5, with a weak D call TRBD1 (5 bases). The sequencing input was naive CD8+ T cells sorted from blood. The TCR comes from a man in his late teens or twenties in good health. The CDR3 nucleotides read TGTGCCAGCAGTTTCCGGGGGGGAGGCAATCAGCCCCAGCATTTT. This sequence encodes CASSFRGGGNQPQHF.